The 7 T cell receptor beta chains given below trace back to one sample, sequenced in a study of STAT5B mutations in CD4+ large granular lymphocyte leukemia. Libraries were prepared by immunoSEQ multiplex PCR; TCRdb keeps only in-frame clonotypes and omits some of them. Of approximately 35,000 clones listed, 65% to 70% were seen once; the top ten hold around 1.7%. Material: CD4+ T cells from blood buffy coats. The receptors stem from a human donor in good health.

The chain's CDR3 is CASRSVTKETQYF. The CDR3 DNA sequence: TGTGCCAGCAGATCGGTCACCAAAGAGACCCAGTACTTC. V gene TRBV6-1 combines with J gene TRBJ2-5; unclear D gene. Germline CDR1 reads MNHNS; CDR2 reads SASEGT. V gave up 6 bases and J gave up 3 bases, with 11 bases separating them. This CDR3 region has 13 residues.

The chain has TRBV7-9 and TRBJ2-3, with D unresolved. There are 16 residues in the CDR3. Trimming stripped 5 bases from V and 5 bases from J, with 20 bases between. Germline-derived CDR1 and CDR2 are SEHNR and FQNEAQ (reference sequence). The DNA for the CDR3 is TGTGCCAGCAGCCCTCGCCTAGGGTCGGGCCGAGATACGCAGTATTTT. It translates to CASSPRLGSGRDTQYF.

The genes are TRBV18 and TRBJ1-1, with no clear D. Germline V gene data show CDR1 as KGHSH and CDR2 as LQKENI. The CDR3 loop spans 13 amino acids. Trimming pared 3 bases from V and 5 bases from J, leaving 10 bases between. The CDR3 DNA reads as TGTGCCAGCTCACCGGTCGGGGTTACTGAAGCTTTCTTT. Amino acids: CASSPVGVTEAFF. Together with reference TRBV18 and TRBJ1-1, the CDR3 gives the full variable domain: NAGVMQNPRHLVRRRGQEARLRCSPMKGHSHVYWYRQLPEEGLKFMVYLQKENIIDESGMPKERFSAEFPKEGPSILRIQQVVRGDSAAYFCASSPVGVTEAFFGQGTRLTVV.

The rearrangement joins TRBV15 to TRBJ1-1; 7 nucleotides align to TRBD1. This CDR3 spans 15 amino acids. The V and J ends lost 2 bases and 0 bases, in that order; junction bases with no gene match: 3. CDR1 is LNHNV, CDR2 YYDKDF, per germline (reference sequence). CDR3 in DNA: TGTGCCACCAGCAGAACAGGGGTCGTGAACACTGAAGCTTTCTTT. Amino acid sequence: CATSRTGVVNTEAFF.

The chain combines TRBV20-1 with TRBJ1-2; no clear D. The V gene's germline CDR1 is DFQATT and CDR2 SNEGSKA (reference sequence). The CDR3 extends over 11 amino acids. Trimming left V 4 bases short and J 6 bases short, with 9 bases between. CDR3 residues: CSANIRDGYTF. The CDR3 bases are TGCAGTGCTAACATTCGTGATGGCTACACCTTC.

The rearrangement links TRBV4-1 to TRBJ2-1; tentative D call: TRBD1 (5 bases). Germline V gene sequence: CDR1 MGHRA, CDR2 YSYEKL. Trimming removed 0 bases at V and 7 bases at J, with 16 bases between. The CDR3 contains 16 residues. The CDR3: CASSQDTGPFANEQFF. The CDR3 DNA reads TGCGCCAGCAGCCAAGATACAGGTCCGTTTGCAAATGAGCAGTTCTTC.

The chain has TRBV7-9 and TRBJ2-5; D not resolved. Trimming left V 1 base short and J 3 bases short, with 6 bases between. There are 13 residues in the CDR3. Looked up from germline, CDR1 is SEHNR and CDR2 is FQNEAQ (reference sequence). The CDR3 DNA reads TGTGCCAGCAGCTTAGGGGCAGAAGAGACCCAGTACTTC. Its protein is CASSLGAEETQYF.